One sample yielded the 2 T cell receptor beta chains listed below, sequenced in a study of early T cells in non-severe SARS-CoV-2 infection. Via MiXCR, TCRdb re-called the 5' RACE reads, giving one row per CDR3 protein. Found here are more than 40,000 distinct CDR3 sequences, roughly 7% of them singletons; the top ten hold approximately 8%. The sample was whole blood. These receptor sequences come from an adult who was a healthcare worker with PCR-confirmed SARS-CoV-2 infection or an uninfected control (not recorded which).

This clonotype appeared a few times. The V and J genes are TRBV7-2 and TRBJ1-4; TRBD1 aligns across 12 bases. Germline V gene lookup returns CDR1 SGHTA and CDR2 FQGNSA. CDR3 length: 16 amino acids. The ends lost 6 bases at V and 3 bases at J; junction bases unmatched: 5. The CDR3 protein is CASRSGQGASNEKLFF. Written as DNA, the CDR3 is TGTGCCAGCAGGTCGGGACAGGGGGCCTCTAATGAAAAACTGTTTTTT.

J is TRBJ2-4 and V is TRBV20-1; 10 bases are shared with TRBD2. Germline CDR1 DFQATT, CDR2 SNEGSKA (reference sequence). Trimming cost V 4 bases and J 15 bases; bases outside gene matches: 12. This CDR3 has 13 residues. The CDR3 DNA reads as TGCAGTGCTACTCCGGGACTAGCGTCCATTGGGTACTTC. Its protein is CSATPGLASIGYF.